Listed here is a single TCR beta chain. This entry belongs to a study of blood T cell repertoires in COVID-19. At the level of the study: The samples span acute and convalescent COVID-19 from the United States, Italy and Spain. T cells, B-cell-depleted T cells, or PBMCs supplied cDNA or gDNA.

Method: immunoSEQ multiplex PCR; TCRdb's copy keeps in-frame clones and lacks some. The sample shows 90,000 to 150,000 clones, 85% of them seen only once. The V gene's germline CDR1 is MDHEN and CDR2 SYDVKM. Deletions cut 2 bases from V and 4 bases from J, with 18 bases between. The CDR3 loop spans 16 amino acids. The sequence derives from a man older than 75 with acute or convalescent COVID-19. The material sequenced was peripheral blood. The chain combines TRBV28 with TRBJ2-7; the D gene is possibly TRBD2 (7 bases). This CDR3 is CASSLGGARSSYEQYF. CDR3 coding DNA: TGTGCCAGCAGTTTAGGGGGGGCGCGCAGTAGTTACGAGCAGTACTTC.